This T cell receptor beta chain was identified in a study of OX40 agonist ivuxolimab in advanced cancers. As for the study in general: Partial responses, seen in three patients, involved one hepatocellular carcinoma and two cutaneous melanomas.

There are 14 residues in the CDR3. Germline CDR1 and CDR2: SGHRS and YFSETQ. V lost 4 bases and J 6 bases, leaving 14 bases between the germline ends. TCRdb keeps only in-frame clones here, not all; method: immunoSEQ multiplex PCR. The table includes 99,000 or so clones, just under 95% detected once. The source was CD4+ or CD8+ T cells sorted from blood, collected in a trial of the OX40 agonist ivuxolimab. V usage is TRBV5-1 and J usage is TRBJ1-5; D call uncertain. The clonotype originates from an adult with an advanced solid tumor such as melanoma, head and neck, liver or kidney cancer. The CDR3 here is CASSVDGVGQPQHF. The CDR3 bases are TGCGCCAGCAGCGTTGATGGGGTAGGTCAGCCCCAGCATTTT.